This T cell receptor (beta chain) comes out of a study of regulatory T cells in long-lasting Graves disease (dated by TCRdb to the early 2020s). For the wider study: Newly diagnosed Graves' disease patients had taken antithyroid drugs for less than 3 months. Patients with persistent Graves' disease were compared with patients with newly diagnosed Graves' disease using TCR sequencing and RNA sequencing of peripheral blood. The study was conducted in China and was registered as a clinical trial. A total of 35 or so samples were covered by TCR sequencing, comprising approximately 13 persistent and approximately 20 newly diagnosed Graves' disease patients.

Sample time point, as interpreted from the label and publication: newly diagnosed GD, antithyroid drugs for less than 3 months. For both TCR sequencing and RNA sequencing, RNA was extracted from PBMCs in TRIzol. The diagnosis of Graves' disease followed American Thyroid Association guidelines. Patients for the study were recruited at an endocrinology department in Xi'an, China. Each patient gave approximately 9 milliliters of peripheral blood, collected in an EDTA anticoagulant tube. Ficoll Paque Plus density gradient separation was used to isolate PBMCs, and no further T cell sorting was performed. RNA quality was checked with an Agilent 2100 Bioanalyzer and agarose gel, and concentration with a NanoDrop 2000. The investigation overall reported the following: TRBV28, TRBJ1-2 and TRBJ2-5 were preferentially used in persistent disease, while TRBV20-1 and TRBJ2-1 were favored in newly diagnosed disease. Only the TCR beta chain was sequenced and analyzed. The study examined only peripheral blood because the primary lesion, thyroid tissue, could not be accessed. Compared with newly diagnosed patients, persistent Graves' disease patients had lower TCR Shannon entropy and fewer highly expanded clones, which suggests clonal expansion. As a limitation, the authors acknowledged that the small sample size may reduce accuracy. More public clonotypes were shared among persistent patients (about 2,800) than among newly diagnosed patients (roughly 1,000).

CDR1 and CDR2 are drawn from the germline V gene: SNHLY, FYNNEI. Cut back by 2 bases and 0 bases, the V and J ends lie 7 bases apart. The cysteine opens and the phenylalanine closes a CDR3 of 14 amino acids. The retained sequence is limited to the CDR3, 42 bases, with the frame set at the first base. To prepare the library, multiplex PCR was applied. The listed sequencing device is Illumina HiSeq 4000. iRepertoire HTBI primers and Arm-PCR amplification of CDR3 regions were used to construct TCR beta libraries. Gel purification was performed on PCR products prior to sequencing. As for how the authors treated the data: Gene usage analysis of CDR3 amino acid clonotypes used the 60 to 80 TRBV and 12 to 15 TRBJ segments found across samples. Filtered high-quality paired reads were merged into contigs using COPE and FqMerger. BLAST was used to align contigs to the IMGT TRBV, TRBD and TRBJ reference genes, and CDR3 was defined following IMGT. Any clonotype with a frequency above 0.1% was classified as a highly expanded clone. Shannon entropy was used to measure repertoire diversity, and the Gini coefficient was used to measure V-J evenness. Clonotypes shared by more than one individual were considered public. Using fastp trimming at Q25 and MiXCR clonotype assembly, TCRdb reanalyzed the public sequencing data and kept in-frame beta chains. Each record represents a unique CDR3 protein, reported with the most common genes and DNA among its rows. TCRdb, not the original authors, processed these V and J calls. The sample data list around 420,000 distinct CDR3 sequences, and around 16% of these were observed just once. The ten largest clones take up roughly 20% of the sample.

This clonotype was counted many times. Its specific antigen is unknown. Per-nucleotide qualities are absent, and no much larger clonotype sits a single base away. This sequence uses TRBV2 and TRBJ1-1; no confident D gene assignment can be made. The sample consisted of peripheral blood mononuclear cells (PBMCs), taken at new diagnosis, from a patient treated with antithyroid drugs. This TCR was recovered from a female donor with Graves disease. In nucleotides, the sequence is TGTGCCAGCAGTGAACCTAGGATGAACACTGAAGCTTTCTTT. Its protein product is CASSEPRMNTEAFF.